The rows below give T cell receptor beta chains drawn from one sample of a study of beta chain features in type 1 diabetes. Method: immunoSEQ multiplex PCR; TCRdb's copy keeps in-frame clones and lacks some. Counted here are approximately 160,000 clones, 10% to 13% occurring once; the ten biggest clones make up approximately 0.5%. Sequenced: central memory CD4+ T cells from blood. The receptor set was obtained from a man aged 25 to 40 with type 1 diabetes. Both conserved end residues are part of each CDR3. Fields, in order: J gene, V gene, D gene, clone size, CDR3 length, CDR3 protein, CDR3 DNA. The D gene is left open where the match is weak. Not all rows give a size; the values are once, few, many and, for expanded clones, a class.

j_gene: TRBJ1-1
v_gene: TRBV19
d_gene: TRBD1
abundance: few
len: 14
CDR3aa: CASIPGGMVTEAFF
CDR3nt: TGTGCCAGTATTCCAGGGGGCATGGTCACTGAAGCTTTCTTT

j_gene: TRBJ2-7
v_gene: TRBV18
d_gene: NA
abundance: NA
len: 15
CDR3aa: CASSLTQQGLYEQYF
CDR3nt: TGTGCCAGCTCACTCACCCAACAGGGTCTCTACGAGCAGTACTTC

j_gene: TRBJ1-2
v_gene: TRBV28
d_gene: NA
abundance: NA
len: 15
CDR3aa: CASSFAPRRGDGYTF
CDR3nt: TGTGCCAGCAGTTTCGCACCCCGCAGGGGTGATGGCTACACCTTC

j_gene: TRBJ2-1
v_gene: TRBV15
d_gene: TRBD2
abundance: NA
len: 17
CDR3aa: CATSRGFSGRPSNEQFF
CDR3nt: TGTGCCACCAGCAGAGGGTTTAGCGGGAGACCGTCCAATGAGCAGTTCTTC

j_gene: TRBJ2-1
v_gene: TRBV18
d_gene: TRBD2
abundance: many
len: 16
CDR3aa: CASSPPGSGSRNEQFF
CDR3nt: TGTGCCAGCTCACCCCCTGGGAGCGGGAGTAGGAATGAGCAGTTCTTC

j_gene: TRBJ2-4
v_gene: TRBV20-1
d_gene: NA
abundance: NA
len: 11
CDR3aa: CSAPGKNIQYF
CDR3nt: TGCAGTGCTCCAGGGAAAAACATTCAGTACTTC

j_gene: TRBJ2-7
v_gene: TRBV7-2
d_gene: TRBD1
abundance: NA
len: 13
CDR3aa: CASSPGTGDEQYF
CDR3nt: TGTGCCAGCAGCCCCGGGACAGGGGACGAGCAGTACTTC

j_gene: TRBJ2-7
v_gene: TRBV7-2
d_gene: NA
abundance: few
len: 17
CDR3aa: CASSLAVGGQGAYEQYF
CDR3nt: TGTGCCAGCAGCTTAGCTGTCGGGGGGCAGGGTGCCTACGAGCAGTACTTC

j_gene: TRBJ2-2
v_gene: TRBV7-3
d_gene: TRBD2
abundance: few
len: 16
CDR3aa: CASSPRGTSGPGELFF
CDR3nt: TGTGCCAGCAGCCCACGAGGGACTAGCGGTCCCGGGGAGCTGTTTTTT

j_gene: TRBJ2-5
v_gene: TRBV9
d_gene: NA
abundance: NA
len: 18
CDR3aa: CASSLPILGGGLGETQYF
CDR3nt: TGTGCCAGCAGCCTTCCCATACTTGGGGGGGGCTTGGGGGAGACCCAGTACTTC

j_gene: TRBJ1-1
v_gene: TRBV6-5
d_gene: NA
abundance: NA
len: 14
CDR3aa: CASSLRTELGEAFF
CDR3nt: TGTGCCAGCAGTCTGAGGACTGAACTTGGTGAAGCTTTCTTT

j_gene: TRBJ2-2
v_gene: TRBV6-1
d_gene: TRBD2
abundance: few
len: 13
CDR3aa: CASFRGVTGELFF
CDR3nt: TGTGCCAGCTTTCGGGGGGTCACCGGGGAGCTGTTTTTT

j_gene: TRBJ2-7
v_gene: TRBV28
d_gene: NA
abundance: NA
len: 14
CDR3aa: CASSPIVGGYEQYF
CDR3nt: TGTGCCAGCAGTCCTATTGTTGGCGGCTACGAGCAGTACTTC

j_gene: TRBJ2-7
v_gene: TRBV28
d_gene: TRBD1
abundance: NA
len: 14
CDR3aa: CASSFSGQGYEQYF
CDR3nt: TGTGCCAGCAGTTTTTCGGGACAGGGGTACGAGCAGTACTTC

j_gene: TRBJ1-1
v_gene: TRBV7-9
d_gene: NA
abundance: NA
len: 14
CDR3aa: CASSLAGFLWPAFF
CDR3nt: TGTGCCAGCAGCTTGGCAGGGTTTCTGTGGCCAGCTTTCTTT

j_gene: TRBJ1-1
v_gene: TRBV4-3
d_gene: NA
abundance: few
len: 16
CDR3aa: CASSRNGGAGGTEAFF
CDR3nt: TGCGCCAGCAGCCGGAATGGGGGGGCAGGCGGCACTGAAGCTTTCTTT

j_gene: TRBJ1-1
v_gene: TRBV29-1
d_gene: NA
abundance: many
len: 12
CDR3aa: CSVGLPNTEAFF
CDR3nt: TGCAGCGTGGGACTGCCGAACACTGAAGCTTTCTTT

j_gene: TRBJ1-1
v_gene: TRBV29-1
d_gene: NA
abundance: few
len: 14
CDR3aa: CSATGGAMNTEAFF
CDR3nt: TGCAGCGCAACCGGGGGGGCCATGAACACTGAAGCTTTCTTT

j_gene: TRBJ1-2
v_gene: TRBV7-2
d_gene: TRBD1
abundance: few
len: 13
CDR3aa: CASSSQGVYGYTF
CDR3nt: TGTGCCAGCAGCTCACAGGGGGTTTATGGCTACACCTTC

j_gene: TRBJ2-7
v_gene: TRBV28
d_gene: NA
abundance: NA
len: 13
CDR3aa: CASRNRDAYEQYF
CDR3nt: TGTGCCAGCAGAAATCGGGATGCCTACGAGCAGTACTTC

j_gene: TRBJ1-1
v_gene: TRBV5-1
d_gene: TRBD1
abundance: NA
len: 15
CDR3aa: CASSNPTGALSEAFF
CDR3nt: TGCGCCAGCAGCAACCCGACAGGGGCGCTCTCTGAAGCTTTCTTT

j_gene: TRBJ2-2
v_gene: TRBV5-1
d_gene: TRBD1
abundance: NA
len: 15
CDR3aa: CASSFRGLNTGELFF
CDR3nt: TGCGCCAGCAGCTTCAGGGGGCTGAACACCGGGGAGCTGTTTTTT

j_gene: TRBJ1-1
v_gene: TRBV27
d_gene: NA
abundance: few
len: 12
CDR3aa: CASSSMNTEAFF
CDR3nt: TGTGCCAGCAGTTCCATGAACACTGAAGCTTTCTTT

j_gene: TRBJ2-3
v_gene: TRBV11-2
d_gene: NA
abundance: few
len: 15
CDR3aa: CASSLTLANTDTQYF
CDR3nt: TGTGCCAGCAGCTTAACTCTAGCGAATACAGATACGCAGTATTTT

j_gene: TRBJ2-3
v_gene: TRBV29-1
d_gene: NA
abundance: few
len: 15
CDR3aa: CSLRWGGTSTDTQYF
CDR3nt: TGCAGCCTCCGGTGGGGCGGTACTAGCACAGATACGCAGTATTTT

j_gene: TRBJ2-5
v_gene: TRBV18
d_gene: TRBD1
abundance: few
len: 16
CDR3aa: CASSPPQGARGETQYF
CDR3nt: TGTGCCAGCTCACCACCCCAGGGGGCACGAGGAGAGACCCAGTACTTC

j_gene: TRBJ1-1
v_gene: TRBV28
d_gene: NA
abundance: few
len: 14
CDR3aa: CASSLPQGNTEAFF
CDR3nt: TGTGCCAGCAGTTTACCCCAGGGGAACACTGAAGCTTTCTTT